A selection of T cell receptor beta chains follows, all from one sample in a study of vaccination and CD4 T cells after COVID-19. These receptors are not linked to any known antigen. Via MiXCR, TCRdb re-called the PCR reads, giving one row per CDR3 protein. The data show 11,000 to 15,000 distinct CDR3 sequences, about 35% seen once. Sequences were obtained from cultured CD4+ T cells from blood. Source of these receptors: a human donor with COVID-19. Each CDR3 is given with its conserved first and last residue. Fields, in order: clone size, D gene, V gene, J gene, CDR3 protein, CDR3 DNA. D genes are given only for firm matches. Clone size is given for some rows only: seen once, a few or many times, or a class if the clone is expanded.

clone_size: NA; d_call: TRBD1; v_call: TRBV28; j_call: TRBJ2-5; cdr3_aa: CASRGQGKGQETQYF; cdr3_nt: TGTGCCAGCAGGGGACAGGGTAAGGGGCAAGAGACCCAGTACTTC
clone_size: NA; d_call: NA; v_call: TRBV11-3; j_call: TRBJ2-4; cdr3_aa: CASSPAREAKNIQYF; cdr3_nt: TGTGCCAGCAGCCCCGCTCGGGAGGCCAAAAACATTCAGTACTTC
clone_size: once; d_call: TRBD2; v_call: TRBV2; j_call: TRBJ2-3; cdr3_aa: CASTLAGGPGTQYF; cdr3_nt: TGTGCCAGCACCTTAGCGGGGGGGCCAGGTACGCAGTATTTT
clone_size: few; d_call: NA; v_call: TRBV20-1; j_call: TRBJ2-7; cdr3_aa: CSARASLGEQYF; cdr3_nt: TGCAGTGCTAGGGCTTCCCTAGGGGAGCAGTACTTC
clone_size: NA; d_call: TRBD1; v_call: TRBV10-1; j_call: TRBJ1-1; cdr3_aa: CASSESYRDRVLNTEAFF; cdr3_nt: TGCGCCAGCAGTGAAAGCTACCGGGACAGGGTACTGAACACTGAAGCTTTCTTT
clone_size: few; d_call: NA; v_call: TRBV28; j_call: TRBJ1-3; cdr3_aa: CASSLRGGSGNTIYF; cdr3_nt: TGTGCCAGCAGTTTGAGGGGTGGCTCTGGAAACACCATATATTTT
clone_size: few; d_call: NA; v_call: TRBV7-2; j_call: TRBJ1-4; cdr3_aa: CASSLVSRADEKLFF; cdr3_nt: TGTGCCAGCAGCTTAGTGTCCAGGGCGGATGAAAAACTGTTTTTT
clone_size: few; d_call: NA; v_call: TRBV19; j_call: TRBJ2-3; cdr3_aa: CASSNRVSDTQYF; cdr3_nt: TGTGCCAGTAGTAACAGGGTCTCAGATACGCAGTATTTT
clone_size: NA; d_call: NA; v_call: TRBV7-2; j_call: TRBJ1-2; cdr3_aa: CASSPSPGFTYGYTF; cdr3_nt: TGTGCCAGCAGCCCTAGTCCCGGGTTTACCTATGGCTACACCTTC
clone_size: NA; d_call: TRBD1; v_call: TRBV4-3; j_call: TRBJ1-4; cdr3_aa: CASSLTGQGVSTNEKLFF; cdr3_nt: TGCGCCAGCAGCCTTACGGGACAGGGTGTTTCAACTAATGAAAAACTGTTTTTT
clone_size: NA; d_call: TRBD1; v_call: TRBV28; j_call: TRBJ1-5; cdr3_aa: CASSLPRQGSNQPQHF; cdr3_nt: TGTGCCAGCAGTTTACCCCGACAGGGTAGCAATCAGCCCCAGCATTTT
clone_size: few; d_call: NA; v_call: TRBV24-1; j_call: TRBJ2-7; cdr3_aa: CATSDPRGPLRQYF; cdr3_nt: TGTGCCACCAGTGATCCCCGTGGGCCGTTGAGGCAGTACTTC
clone_size: NA; d_call: NA; v_call: TRBV4-3; j_call: TRBJ2-5; cdr3_aa: CASSRTQGGGETQYF; cdr3_nt: TGCGCCAGCAGCCGTACGCAGGGGGGCGGAGAGACCCAGTACTTC
clone_size: NA; d_call: NA; v_call: TRBV7-2; j_call: TRBJ2-7; cdr3_aa: CASSARLVKSYEQYF; cdr3_nt: TGTGCCAGCAGCGCGAGACTAGTTAAGTCCTACGAGCAGTACTTC
clone_size: NA; d_call: NA; v_call: TRBV27; j_call: TRBJ1-3; cdr3_aa: CASSLSGAGNTIYF; cdr3_nt: TGTGCCAGCAGTTTATCAGGGGCTGGAAACACCATATATTTT
clone_size: NA; d_call: NA; v_call: TRBV7-9; j_call: TRBJ1-4; cdr3_aa: CASSFDWTANEKLFF; cdr3_nt: TGTGCCAGCAGCTTTGATTGGACAGCTAATGAAAAACTGTTTTTT
clone_size: few; d_call: NA; v_call: TRBV20-1; j_call: TRBJ2-7; cdr3_aa: CSARVPQIGNEQYF; cdr3_nt: TGCAGTGCTAGAGTTCCCCAAATCGGGAACGAGCAGTACTTC
clone_size: NA; d_call: NA; v_call: TRBV14; j_call: TRBJ2-7; cdr3_aa: CASSPYIGHEQYF; cdr3_nt: TGTGCCAGCAGCCCATATATAGGGCACGAGCAGTACTTC
clone_size: NA; d_call: NA; v_call: TRBV7-6; j_call: TRBJ1-2; cdr3_aa: CASSARDTEPTNYGYTF; cdr3_nt: TGTGCCAGCAGCGCCCGGGACACTGAACCTACTAACTATGGCTACACCTTC
clone_size: NA; d_call: TRBD1; v_call: TRBV11-2; j_call: TRBJ1-1; cdr3_aa: CASSQRQGISTEAFF; cdr3_nt: TGTGCCAGCAGCCAAAGACAGGGTATAAGCACTGAAGCTTTCTTT
clone_size: few; d_call: TRBD1; v_call: TRBV5-8; j_call: TRBJ1-5; cdr3_aa: CASSLRRGLNQPQHF; cdr3_nt: TGTGCCAGCAGCTTGCGCAGGGGGCTAAATCAGCCCCAGCATTTT
clone_size: once; d_call: NA; v_call: TRBV12-3/TRBV12-4; j_call: TRBJ1-1; cdr3_aa: CASSKRDSAEAFF; cdr3_nt: TGTGCCAGCAGTAAGCGGGACTCCGCTGAAGCTTTCTTT
clone_size: few; d_call: TRBD2; v_call: TRBV20-1; j_call: TRBJ2-3; cdr3_aa: CSAFRGLAGSADTQYF; cdr3_nt: TGCAGTGCTTTTAGGGGACTAGCGGGAAGTGCAGATACGCAGTATTTT
clone_size: NA; d_call: TRBD1; v_call: TRBV3-1; j_call: TRBJ2-5; cdr3_aa: CASRQSGTGSETQYF; cdr3_nt: TGTGCCAGCAGACAGTCCGGGACAGGGTCAGAGACCCAGTACTTC
clone_size: NA; d_call: TRBD2; v_call: TRBV5-6; j_call: TRBJ2-1; cdr3_aa: CASRQSGGPYNEQFF; cdr3_nt: TGTGCCAGCAGACAAAGCGGGGGGCCTTACAATGAGCAGTTCTTC
clone_size: NA; d_call: NA; v_call: TRBV19; j_call: TRBJ2-2; cdr3_aa: CASSSLGGGELFF; cdr3_nt: TGTGCCAGTAGTTCGCTCGGCGGCGGGGAGCTGTTTTTT
clone_size: NA; d_call: TRBD1; v_call: TRBV11-2; j_call: TRBJ1-5; cdr3_aa: CASSAGQWGQPQHF; cdr3_nt: TGTGCCAGCAGCGCGGGACAGTGGGGTCAGCCCCAGCATTTT
clone_size: NA; d_call: TRBD1; v_call: TRBV19; j_call: TRBJ1-2; cdr3_aa: CASSIQGTGSYGYTF; cdr3_nt: TGTGCCAGTAGTATCCAAGGGACAGGGTCGTATGGCTACACCTTC
clone_size: NA; d_call: TRBD2; v_call: TRBV9; j_call: TRBJ2-2; cdr3_aa: CASSPWRGMNTGELFF; cdr3_nt: TGTGCCAGCAGCCCCTGGCGGGGGATGAACACCGGGGAGCTGTTTTTT
clone_size: once; d_call: NA; v_call: TRBV7-9; j_call: TRBJ1-1; cdr3_aa: CASSLFRSNTEAFF; cdr3_nt: TGTGCCAGCAGCTTGTTCAGATCGAACACTGAAGCTTTCTTT
clone_size: NA; d_call: NA; v_call: TRBV5-1; j_call: TRBJ1-6; cdr3_aa: CASSFEDRNSPLHF; cdr3_nt: TGCGCCAGCAGCTTTGAGGACCGTAATTCACCCCTCCACTTT
clone_size: few; d_call: NA; v_call: TRBV21-1; j_call: TRBJ1-2; cdr3_aa: CASSKGTGYGYTF; cdr3_nt: TGTGCCAGCAGCAAGGGGACAGGGTATGGCTACACCTTC
clone_size: few; d_call: NA; v_call: TRBV25-1; j_call: TRBJ2-3; cdr3_aa: CASGGATDTQYF; cdr3_nt: TGTGCCAGCGGGGGGGCCACAGATACGCAGTATTTT
clone_size: few; d_call: NA; v_call: TRBV7-2; j_call: TRBJ2-7; cdr3_aa: CASSLAGLQKTYEQYF; cdr3_nt: TGTGCCAGCAGCTTAGCGGGTCTGCAGAAAACCTACGAGCAGTACTTC
clone_size: few; d_call: NA; v_call: TRBV6-1; j_call: TRBJ2-2; cdr3_aa: CASSATGGGMGTGELFF; cdr3_nt: TGTGCCAGCAGTGCTACTGGAGGGGGAATGGGCACCGGGGAGCTGTTTTTT
clone_size: few; d_call: NA; v_call: TRBV5-5; j_call: TRBJ1-5; cdr3_aa: CASSLDQINQPQHF; cdr3_nt: TGTGCCAGCAGCTTGGATCAGATAAATCAGCCCCAGCATTTT
clone_size: NA; d_call: NA; v_call: TRBV15; j_call: TRBJ1-5; cdr3_aa: CATSPKEVTKGVNQPQHF; cdr3_nt: TGTGCCACCAGCCCCAAAGAGGTGACCAAGGGGGTAAATCAGCCCCAGCATTTT
clone_size: few; d_call: NA; v_call: TRBV27; j_call: TRBJ2-5; cdr3_aa: CASSLSGVGGKTQYF; cdr3_nt: TGTGCCAGCAGTTTATCGGGGGTTGGGGGTAAGACCCAGTACTTC
clone_size: NA; d_call: TRBD1; v_call: TRBV19; j_call: TRBJ1-1; cdr3_aa: CASSIPRTGGTNTEAFF; cdr3_nt: TGTGCCAGTAGTATTCCCCGGACAGGGGGTACGAACACTGAAGCTTTCTTT
clone_size: few; d_call: NA; v_call: TRBV6-1; j_call: TRBJ1-5; cdr3_aa: CASSPSGVRNQPQHF; cdr3_nt: TGTGCCAGCAGCCCCAGTGGCGTTCGGAATCAGCCCCAGCATTTT
clone_size: NA; d_call: NA; v_call: TRBV19; j_call: TRBJ2-6; cdr3_aa: CASGVSKGGANVLTF; cdr3_nt: TGTGCCAGTGGGGTCAGTAAGGGTGGGGCCAACGTCCTGACTTTC
clone_size: NA; d_call: TRBD2; v_call: TRBV2; j_call: TRBJ2-3; cdr3_aa: CASRGGGLALADTQYF; cdr3_nt: TGTGCCAGCAGGGGGGGAGGACTAGCGTTAGCAGATACGCAGTATTTT
clone_size: NA; d_call: TRBD1; v_call: TRBV29-1; j_call: TRBJ2-2; cdr3_aa: CSVEFWGQGATGELFF; cdr3_nt: TGCAGCGTTGAATTCTGGGGACAGGGGGCGACCGGGGAGCTGTTTTTT
clone_size: few; d_call: NA; v_call: TRBV11-2; j_call: TRBJ1-4; cdr3_aa: CASSPLSLWEKLFF; cdr3_nt: TGTGCCAGCAGCCCCCTCTCATTGTGGGAAAAACTGTTTTTT
clone_size: few; d_call: NA; v_call: TRBV6-1; j_call: TRBJ2-2; cdr3_aa: CASRRDTGELFF; cdr3_nt: TGTGCCAGCAGACGCGACACCGGGGAGCTGTTTTTT
clone_size: few; d_call: TRBD1; v_call: TRBV6-2/TRBV6-3; j_call: TRBJ1-5; cdr3_aa: CASSPRQGERGNQPQHF; cdr3_nt: TGTGCCAGCAGCCCAAGACAGGGAGAGCGGGGCAATCAGCCCCAGCATTTT
clone_size: NA; d_call: NA; v_call: TRBV5-8; j_call: TRBJ1-2; cdr3_aa: CASNVKRANGYTF; cdr3_nt: TGTGCCAGCAACGTGAAGAGGGCGAATGGCTACACCTTC
clone_size: NA; d_call: NA; v_call: TRBV5-5; j_call: TRBJ2-2; cdr3_aa: CASSLAGGLAGELFF; cdr3_nt: TGTGCCAGCAGCTTGGCAGGGGGGTTAGCCGGGGAGCTGTTTTTT
clone_size: medium-sized; d_call: NA; v_call: TRBV6-5; j_call: TRBJ1-6; cdr3_aa: CASSYSSGALHF; cdr3_nt: TGTGCCAGCAGTTACTCGAGCGGGGCCCTCCACTTT
clone_size: few; d_call: TRBD1; v_call: TRBV27; j_call: TRBJ1-4; cdr3_aa: CASSSQGAGEKLFF; cdr3_nt: TGTGCCAGCAGTTCACAGGGGGCGGGGGAAAAACTGTTTTTT